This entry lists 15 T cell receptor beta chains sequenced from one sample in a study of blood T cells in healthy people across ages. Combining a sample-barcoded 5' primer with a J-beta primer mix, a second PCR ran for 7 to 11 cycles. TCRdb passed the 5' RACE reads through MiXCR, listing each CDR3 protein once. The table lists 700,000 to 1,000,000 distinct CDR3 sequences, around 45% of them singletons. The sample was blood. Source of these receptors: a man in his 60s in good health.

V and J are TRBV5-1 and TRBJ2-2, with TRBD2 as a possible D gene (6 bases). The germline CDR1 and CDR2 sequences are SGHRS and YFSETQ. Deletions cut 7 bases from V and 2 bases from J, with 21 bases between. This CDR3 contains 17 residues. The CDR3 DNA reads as TGCGCCAGCGAACCCGGGGGAAGCGGACCAAACACCGGGGAGCTGTTTTTT. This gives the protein CASEPGGSGPNTGELFF. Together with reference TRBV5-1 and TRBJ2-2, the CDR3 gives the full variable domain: KAGVTQTPRYLIKTRGQQVTLSCSPISGHRSVSWYQQTPGQGLQFLFEYFSETQRNKGNFPGRFSGRQFSNSRSEMNVSTLELGDSALYLCASEPGGSGPNTGELFFGEGSRLTVL.

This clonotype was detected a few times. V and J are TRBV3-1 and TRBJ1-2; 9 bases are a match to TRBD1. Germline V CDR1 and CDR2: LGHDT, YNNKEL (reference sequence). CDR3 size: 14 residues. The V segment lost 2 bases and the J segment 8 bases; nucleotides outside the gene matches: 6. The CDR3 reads CASSQRRDRDGYTF. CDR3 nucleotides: TGTGCCAGCAGCCAACGCCGGGACAGGGACGGCTACACCTTC.

CDR3 coding DNA: TGCGCCAGCAGCCAAGCGCGGCAGGGGGCGGGCTATGGCTACACCTTC. It translates to CASSQARQGAGYGYTF. This sequence joins TRBV4-3 and TRBJ1-2, with 8 bases matching TRBD1. Per the germline V gene, CDR1 is LGHNA and CDR2 is YSLEER. This CDR3 comprises 16 residues. The V and J ends lost 1 base and 4 bases, in that order; junction bases with no gene match: 8.

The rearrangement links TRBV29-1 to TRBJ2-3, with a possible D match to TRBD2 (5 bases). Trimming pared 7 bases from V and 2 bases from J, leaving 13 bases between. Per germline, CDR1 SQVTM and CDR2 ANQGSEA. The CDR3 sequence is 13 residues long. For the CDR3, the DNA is TGCAGCGAACTGGACTTGAACACAGATACGCAGTATTTT. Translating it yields CSELDLNTDTQYF.

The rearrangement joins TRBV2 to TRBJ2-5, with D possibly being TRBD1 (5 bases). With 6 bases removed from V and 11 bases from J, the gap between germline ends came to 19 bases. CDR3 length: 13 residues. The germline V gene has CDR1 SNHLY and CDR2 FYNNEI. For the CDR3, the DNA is TGTGCCAGCAGAGGGGATGGGCTAAATGAGCAGTACTTC. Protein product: CASRGDGLNEQYF.

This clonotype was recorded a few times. CDR3 residues: CASSHITSGGLYNEQFF. DNA for the CDR3: TGTGCCAGCAGTCACATAACTAGCGGGGGTCTTTACAATGAGCAGTTCTTC. The chain couples TRBV6-2 or TRBV6-3 to TRBJ2-1, with 11 bases lining up with TRBD2. The CDR3 extends over 17 amino acids. V shed 5 bases and J 4 bases; nucleotides not matched to a gene: 10. In germline, CDR1 is MNHEY, CDR2 SVGEGT.

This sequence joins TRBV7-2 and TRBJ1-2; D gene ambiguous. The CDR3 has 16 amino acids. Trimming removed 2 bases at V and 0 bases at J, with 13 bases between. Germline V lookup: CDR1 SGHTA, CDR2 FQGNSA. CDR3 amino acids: CASSLRASGTNYGYTF. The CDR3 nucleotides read TGTGCCAGCAGCTTACGTGCTAGCGGTACTAACTATGGCTACACCTTC.

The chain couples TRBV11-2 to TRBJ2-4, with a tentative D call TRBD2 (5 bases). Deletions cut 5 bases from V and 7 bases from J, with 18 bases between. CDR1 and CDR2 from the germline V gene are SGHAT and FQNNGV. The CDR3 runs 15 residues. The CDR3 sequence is CASSPRGRTLNIQYF. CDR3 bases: TGTGCCAGCAGCCCCCGGGGTAGGACTTTGAACATTCAGTACTTC.

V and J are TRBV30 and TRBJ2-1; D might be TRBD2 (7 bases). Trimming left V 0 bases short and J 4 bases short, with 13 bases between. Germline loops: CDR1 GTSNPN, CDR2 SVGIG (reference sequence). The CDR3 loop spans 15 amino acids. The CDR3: CAWSVGGASYNEQFF. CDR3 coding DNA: TGTGCCTGGAGTGTAGGGGGGGCCTCATACAATGAGCAGTTCTTC. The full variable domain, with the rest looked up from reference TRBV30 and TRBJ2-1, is SQTIHQWPATLVQPVGSPLSLECTVEGTSNPNLYWYRQAAGRGLQLLFYSVGIGQISSEVPQNLSASRPQDRQFILSSKKLLLSDSGFYLCAWSVGGASYNEQFFGPGTRLTVL.

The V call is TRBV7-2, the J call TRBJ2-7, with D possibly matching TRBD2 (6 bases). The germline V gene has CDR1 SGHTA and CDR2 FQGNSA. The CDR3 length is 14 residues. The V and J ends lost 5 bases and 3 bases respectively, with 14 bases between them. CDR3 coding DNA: TGTGCCAGCAGCGGCGGGGCTAGCGTCTACGAGCAGTACTTC. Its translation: CASSGGASVYEQYF.

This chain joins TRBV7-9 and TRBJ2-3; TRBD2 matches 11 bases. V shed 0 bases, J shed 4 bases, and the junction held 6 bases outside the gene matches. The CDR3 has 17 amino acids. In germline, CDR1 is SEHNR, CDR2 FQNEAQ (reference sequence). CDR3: CASSLASGGARADTQYF. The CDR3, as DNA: TGTGCCAGCAGCTTAGCTAGCGGGGGGGCTAGGGCAGATACGCAGTATTTT.

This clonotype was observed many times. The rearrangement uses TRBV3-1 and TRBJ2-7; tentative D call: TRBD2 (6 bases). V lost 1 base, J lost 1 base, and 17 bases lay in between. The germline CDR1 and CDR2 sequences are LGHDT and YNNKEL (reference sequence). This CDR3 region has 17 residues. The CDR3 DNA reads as TGTGCCAGCAGCCAAGTGCCCCTCGGGGAGGCATCCTACGAGCAGTACTTC. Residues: CASSQVPLGEASYEQYF.

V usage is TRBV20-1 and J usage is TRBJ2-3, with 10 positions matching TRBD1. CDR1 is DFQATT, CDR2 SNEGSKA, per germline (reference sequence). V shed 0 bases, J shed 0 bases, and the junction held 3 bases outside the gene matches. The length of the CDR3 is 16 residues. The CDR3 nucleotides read TGCAGTGCTAGAGATTTGACAGGGGGCAGCACAGATACGCAGTATTTT. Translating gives CSARDLTGGSTDTQYF.

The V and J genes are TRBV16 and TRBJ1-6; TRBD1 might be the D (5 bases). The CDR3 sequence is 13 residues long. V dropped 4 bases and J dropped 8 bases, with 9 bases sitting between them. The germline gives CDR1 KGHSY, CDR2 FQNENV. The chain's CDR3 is CASSRQNYSPLHF. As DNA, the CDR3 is TGTGCCAGCAGCCGACAGAATTATTCACCCCTCCACTTT.

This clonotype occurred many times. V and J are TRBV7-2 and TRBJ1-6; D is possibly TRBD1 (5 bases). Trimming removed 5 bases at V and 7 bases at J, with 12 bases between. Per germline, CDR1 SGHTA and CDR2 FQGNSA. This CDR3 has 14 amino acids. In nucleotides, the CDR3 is TGTGCCAGCAGCCCAGGACAAGTCAATTCACCCCTCCACTTT. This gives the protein CASSPGQVNSPLHF.